The 30 T cell receptor beta chains presented below share a single source sample, sequenced in a study of blood T cell repertoires in COVID-19. This table comes from immunoSEQ multiplex PCR, and its TCRdb copy is limited to in-frame clones, with some not included. The sample yields about half a million clones, roughly 89% seen once. The sample was peripheral blood. All receptors derive from a young man with COVID-19, enrolled during active disease.

The genes are TRBV7-8 and TRBJ2-7; 11 positions agree with TRBD2. This CDR3 has 16 amino acids. J was trimmed by 2 bases and V by 5 bases; bases with no gene match: 8. Germline values: CDR1 SGHVS, CDR2 FQNEAQ. Here the CDR3 DNA reads TGTGCCAGCAGCGCCAGTTCTAGCGGGGGGACCTACGAGCAGTACTTC. Amino acids: CASSASSSGGTYEQYF.

The rearrangement uses TRBV15 and TRBJ1-4; no clear D gene. There are 14 residues in the CDR3. Germline values: CDR1 LNHNV, CDR2 YYDKDF (reference sequence). V gave up 1 base and J gave up 4 bases, with 7 bases separating them. CDR3: CATSRGRLNEKLFF. Here the CDR3 DNA reads TGTGCCACCAGCAGAGGGCGGCTTAATGAAAAACTGTTTTTT.

This chain uses TRBV19 with TRBJ1-5; D may be TRBD1 (5 bases). V was clipped by 6 bases and J by 1 base, with 13 bases between them. Germline CDR1 reads LNHDA; CDR2 reads SQIVND (reference sequence). This CDR3 is 15 amino acids long. CDR3 DNA sequence: TGTGCCAGTAGCCCCTCTGGGGGGAGCAATCAGCCCCAGCATTTT. Amino acids: CASSPSGGSNQPQHF.

This clone was observed a single time. The rearrangement uses TRBV2 and TRBJ1-1; possibly TRBD1 for D (6 bases). Germline V CDR1 and CDR2: SNHLY, FYNNEI. The CDR3 loop spans 14 amino acids. Trimming cost V 1 base and J 7 bases, with 13 bases left between them. CDR3 loop: CASSEGGWGLEAFF. The CDR3 DNA reads TGTGCCAGCAGTGAAGGTGGGTGGGGGCTTGAAGCTTTCTTT.

This clone occurred once. This chain links TRBV20-1 with TRBJ2-7; TRBD1 is a possible D gene (6 bases). CDR1 and CDR2 from the germline V gene are DFQATT and SNEGSKA (reference sequence). The CDR3 totals 10 residues. Trimming stripped 5 bases from V and 7 bases from J, with 9 bases between. The CDR3 sequence: CSAERGEQYF. The CDR3 coding sequence is TGCAGTGCTGAGAGGGGGGAGCAGTACTTC.

This clone has just a few counts. The V and J genes are TRBV20-1 and TRBJ1-2; D gene ambiguous. The CDR3 is 11 residues long. V shed 3 bases and J shed 6 bases, with 8 bases lying between them. Germline V gene lookup returns CDR1 DFQATT and CDR2 SNEGSKA (reference sequence). CDR3 bases: TGCAGTGCTAGGTCAGTCCATGGCTACACCTTC. It specifies CSARSVHGYTF.

The V and J genes are TRBV21-1 and TRBJ1-1; the table assigns TRBD1, which was not confirmed against the DNA. TRBV21-1 is a listed pseudogene. There are 15 residues in the CDR3. The CDR3: CASSISGTLNTEAFF. DNA for the CDR3: TGTGCCAGCAGCATATCCGGGACATTGAACACTGAAGCTTTCTTT.

V and J are TRBV21-1 and TRBJ2-1; the DNA was not used to check the table's D call, TRBD2. TRBV21-1 is termed a pseudogene. The CDR3 sequence is 19 residues long. The DNA for the CDR3 is TGTGCCAGCAGCGACCAATTAAAAGCGAGTAGCGGGGGCATCAATGAGCAGTTCTTC. This gives the protein CASSDQLKASSGGINEQFF.

This clone has a count of ten or more. V gene TRBV6-1 combines with J gene TRBJ2-1; 10 bases map to TRBD2. Germline CDR1 is MNHNS and CDR2 is SASEGT. Trimming took 2 bases from V and 10 from J; bases not matched to a gene: 8. The CDR3 consists of 15 residues. This CDR3 is CASSEQSGGANEQFF. CDR3 coding DNA: TGTGCCAGCAGTGAACAAAGCGGGGGGGCCAACGAGCAGTTCTTC.

The V gene is TRBV15, the J gene TRBJ1-5, with D uncertain. This CDR3 has 13 amino acids. Germline CDR1 LNHNV, CDR2 YYDKDF (reference sequence). The V and J ends lost 0 bases and 3 bases respectively, with 3 bases between them. The CDR3 reads CATSRDHNQPQHF. In DNA form, the CDR3 reads TGTGCCACCAGCAGAGATCACAATCAGCCCCAGCATTTT.

This chain joins TRBV28 and TRBJ1-2; 7 nucleotides match TRBD1. V trimming: 2 bases; J trimming: 4 bases; junction bases outside the gene matches: 7. Per the germline V gene, CDR1 is MDHEN and CDR2 is SYDVKM. The CDR3 extends over 15 amino acids. CDR3 coding DNA: TGTGCCAGCAGTTTACCGACAGGGAGCGCCTATGGCTACACCTTC. Protein product: CASSLPTGSAYGYTF.

The CDR3 coding sequence is TGTGCCAGCCGTATGCGGGACGACGGATACAATGAGCAGTTCTTC. This translates into CASRMRDDGYNEQFF. The chain recombines TRBV11-2 with TRBJ2-1; a possible D gene is TRBD2 (6 bases). V lost 8 bases and J lost 4, with 18 bases in between. Germline values: CDR1 SGHAT, CDR2 FQNNGV. This CDR3 contains 15 residues.

The chain employs TRBV5-1 and TRBJ2-5; the match to TRBD2 covers 11 bases. V gave up 4 bases and J gave up 2 bases; unmatched junction bases: 13. Germline V gives CDR1 SGHRS, CDR2 YFSETQ. The CDR3 loop spans 18 amino acids. The CDR3 region has the DNA TGCGCCAGCAGCCGAGACCCCATGGGACTAGCGGTACAAGAGACCCAGTACTTC. This gives the protein CASSRDPMGLAVQETQYF.

J is TRBJ2-6 and V is TRBV5-1; 9 bases line up with TRBD2. The CDR3 extends over 21 amino acids. The V segment lost 4 bases and the J segment 0 bases; nucleotides outside the gene matches: 17. Germline CDR1 SGHRS, CDR2 YFSETQ. Here the CDR3 DNA reads TGCGCCAGCAGCCCACGAGGGCCGACTAGCGGAACTTCCTCTGGGGCCAACGTCCTGACTTTC. This translates into CASSPRGPTSGTSSGANVLTF.

This rearrangement joins TRBV5-1 to TRBJ2-3; tentative D call: TRBD1 (6 bases). Per germline, CDR1 SGHRS and CDR2 YFSETQ. V lost 0 bases to trimming and J lost 4 bases, with 12 bases between them. The CDR3 covers 15 residues. The CDR3 here is CASSLERAGADTQYF. CDR3 bases: TGCGCCAGCAGCTTGGAACGGGCAGGGGCAGATACGCAGTATTTT.

This clone was recorded only once. The V gene is TRBV4-1, the J gene TRBJ2-7; 8 bases agree with TRBD2. Germline V gene data show CDR1 as MGHRA and CDR2 as YSYEKL. The CDR3 extends over 16 amino acids. Trimming cost V 4 bases and J 3 bases; bases outside gene matches: 11. CDR3 DNA: TGCGCCAGCAGCCCCCTGCTCGGGACTAGTCTCTACGAGCAGTACTTC. Its protein product is CASSPLLGTSLYEQYF.

The chain is built from TRBV18 and TRBJ2-5; 7 bases are a match to TRBD1. The CDR3 extends over 13 amino acids. Losses at the gene ends were 6 bases for V and 1 base for J; bases not matched to a gene: 2. Germline V gene lookup returns CDR1 KGHSH and CDR2 LQKENI. CDR3 region: CASSWDSQETQYF. DNA for the CDR3: TGTGCCAGCTCTTGGGACAGCCAAGAGACCCAGTACTTC.

CDR3 residues: CASSLVPDRPQHF. CDR3 bases: TGTGCCAGCAGCTTAGTCCCGGACAGGCCCCAGCATTTT. The chain links TRBV11-2 to TRBJ1-5, with D perhaps matching TRBD1 (6 bases). The V end lost 1 base, the J end lost 9 bases, and 10 bases lay between the germline ends. CDR3 length: 13 residues. Germline CDR1 and CDR2: SGHAT and FQNNGV.

This clone was counted once. The chain couples TRBV4-1 to TRBJ1-5; D unresolved. Germline V CDR1 and CDR2: MGHRA, YSYEKL. Trimming removed 4 bases from V and 6 bases from J, with 16 bases in between. The length of the CDR3 is 15 residues. Written as DNA, the CDR3 is TGCGCCAGCAGCCGAAACGTGGGCAGTAGTCAGCCCCAGCATTTT. This codes for CASSRNVGSSQPQHF.

This sequence joins TRBV5-4 and TRBJ2-4, with no clear D. The CDR3 extends over 14 amino acids. V lost 4 bases to trimming and J lost 1 base, with 9 bases between them. From germline, CDR1 is SGHNT and CDR2 YYREEE (reference sequence). In nucleotides, the CDR3 is TGTGCCAGCAGCGACTTTCTGGCCAAAAACATTCAGTACTTC. Protein sequence: CASSDFLAKNIQYF.

This clone showed up just a few times. V usage is TRBV7-9 and J usage is TRBJ2-1; D might be TRBD2 (5 bases). The CDR3 has 13 residues. The germline CDR1 and CDR2 sequences are SEHNR and FQNEAQ (reference sequence). V dropped 3 bases and J dropped 8 bases, with 11 bases sitting between them. Written as DNA, the CDR3 is TGTGCCAGCAGCTTTACGGGGTTCGATGAGCAGTTCTTC. Protein sequence: CASSFTGFDEQFF.

The chain joins TRBV6-5 to TRBJ2-7; no firm D call. This CDR3 is built from 14 residues. From germline, CDR1 is MNHEY and CDR2 SVGAGI. V lost 8 bases and J 0 bases, leaving 14 bases between the germline ends. The CDR3 is CASAALLGSYEQYF. CDR3 in DNA: TGTGCCAGCGCGGCGCTCCTCGGCTCCTACGAGCAGTACTTC.

The chain uses TRBV25-1 and TRBJ2-7; 8 bases fit TRBD2. V was clipped by 2 bases and J by 4 bases; unmatched bases: 4. The CDR3 loop spans 14 amino acids. Germline V CDR1 and CDR2: MGHDK, SYGVNS. CDR3 in amino acids: CASSESGSRYEQYF. Here the CDR3 DNA reads TGTGCCAGCAGTGAAAGCGGGAGTAGGTACGAGCAGTACTTC.

The V call is TRBV6-5, the J call TRBJ2-1; D is perhaps TRBD2 (5 bases). Germline values: CDR1 MNHEY, CDR2 SVGAGI. Trimming cost V 8 bases and J 8 bases, with 13 bases left between them. The CDR3 consists of 12 residues. The chain's CDR3 is CASLGLGYEQFF. Here the CDR3 DNA reads TGTGCCAGCCTAGGACTGGGCTATGAGCAGTTCTTC.

V gene TRBV3-1 (or the pseudogene TRBV3-2) combines with J gene TRBJ1-1; perhaps TRBD1 as D (5 bases). V shed 0 bases and J shed 5 bases, with 10 bases lying between them. The CDR3 sequence is 14 residues long. The germline gives CDR1 LGHDT, CDR2 YNNKEL (reference sequence). The CDR3 loop is CASSQEMTATEAFF. In DNA form, the CDR3 reads TGTGCCAGCAGCCAAGAAATGACAGCGACTGAAGCTTTCTTT.

The rearrangement uses TRBV5-5 and TRBJ2-2, with D perhaps TRBD2 (5 bases). Looked up from germline, CDR1 is SGHKS and CDR2 is YYEKEE (reference sequence). CDR3 length equals 17 residues. V lost 0 bases, J lost 6 bases, and 18 bases lay in between. The CDR3 loop is CASSLESGFLGAGELFF. DNA of the CDR3: TGTGCCAGCAGCTTGGAATCGGGGTTCCTTGGCGCCGGGGAGCTGTTTTTT.

In this sample, this clone turned up once. The V gene is TRBV4-1, the J gene TRBJ1-4; D might be TRBD1 (5 bases). The CDR3 has 16 residues. Trimming took 1 base from V and 8 from J, leaving 17 bases between them. Germline V CDR1 and CDR2: MGHRA, YSYEKL. This CDR3 is CASSQALSGVGEKLFF. In nucleotides, the CDR3 is TGCGCCAGCAGCCAAGCTCTTTCGGGGGTAGGAGAAAAACTGTTTTTT.

The chain links TRBV6-5 to TRBJ2-3; a possible D gene is TRBD1 (5 bases). The ends were cut back, 0 bases at V and 2 bases at J, with 9 bases in the middle. The CDR3 covers 15 residues. The germline gives CDR1 MNHEY, CDR2 SVGAGI. The CDR3 DNA reads as TGTGCCAGCAGTTACTCGAACAGGTTCACAGATACGCAGTATTTT. This codes for CASSYSNRFTDTQYF.

This clone was seen a single time. V is TRBV7-9 and J is TRBJ1-5, with D perhaps TRBD1 (5 bases). Germline CDR1 and CDR2: SEHNR and FQNEAQ (reference sequence). V lost 6 bases, J lost 3 bases, and 9 bases lay in between. The CDR3 has 13 residues. The CDR3 here is CASSQGFNQPQHF. The CDR3, as DNA: TGTGCCAGCAGTCAGGGCTTCAATCAGCCCCAGCATTTT. Drawing the rest from reference TRBV7-9 and TRBJ1-5, the complete variable domain is DTGVSQNPRHKITKRGQNVTFRCDPISEHNRLYWYRQTLGQGPEFLTYFQNEAQLEKSRLLSDRFSAERPKGSFSTLEIQRTEQGDSAMYLCASSQGFNQPQHFGDGTRLSIL.

The J gene is TRBJ1-1, the V gene TRBV7-8, with D unresolved. The CDR3 consists of 14 residues. Germline V gene sequence: CDR1 SGHVS, CDR2 FQNEAQ. V lost 1 base, J lost 3 bases, and 9 bases lay in between. The CDR3: CASSLGNEDTEAFF. CDR3 bases: TGTGCCAGCAGCTTAGGGAACGAGGACACTGAAGCTTTCTTT.